A selection of T cell receptor beta chains follows, all from one sample in a study of regulatory T cells in long-lasting Graves disease. TCRdb ran MiXCR on the multiplex PCR reads and lists one entry per CDR3 protein. The data show approximately 300,000 distinct CDR3 sequences, with over 15% seen just once and approximately 35% held by the top ten. The sequencing here drew on peripheral blood mononuclear cells (PBMCs), taken at new diagnosis, from a patient treated with antithyroid drugs. These receptors were collected from a female donor with Graves disease. CDR3s include the opening cysteine and the closing phenylalanine or tryptophan. D genes are given only for firm matches. Rows give clone size only sometimes, using once, few, many, or a class for an expanded clone.

TRBJ2-5,NA,TRBV19,TRBD1,CASSIRGPGQETQYF,TGTGCCAGTAGTATTAGGGGGCCGGGACAAGAGACCCAGTACTTC
TRBJ2-7,many,TRBV5-1,TRBD2,CASSPTGGYEQYF,TGCGCCAGCAGCCCGACGGGGGGCTACGAGCAGTACTTC
TRBJ2-3,NA,TRBV7-9,NA,CASSLGAGWGLMSTDTQYF,TGTGCCAGCAGCTTAGGTGCGGGTTGGGGGCTTATGAGCACAGATACGCAGTATTTT
TRBJ2-7,NA,TRBV12-5,TRBD2,CASGLVAGLATSSYEQYF,TGTGCTAGTGGTTTGGTAGCGGGACTAGCGACCAGCTCCTACGAGCAGTACTTC
TRBJ1-2,many,TRBV7-9,NA,CASSYPRASDGYTF,TGTGCCAGCAGCTACCCGCGGGCTTCGGATGGCTACACCTTC
TRBJ2-2,NA,TRBV9,NA,CASNPGSKELFF,TGTGCCAGCAATCCCGGGTCTAAGGAACTGTTTTTT
TRBJ2-1,few,TRBV15,TRBD1,CATSRGSGGMHEQFF,TGTGCCACCAGCAGAGGGTCAGGGGGCATGCATGAGCAGTTCTTC
TRBJ2-1,NA,TRBV28,TRBD1,CASSLSGQVYNEQFF,TGTGCCAGCAGTTTATCGGGACAGGTGTACAATGAGCAGTTCTTC
TRBJ2-2,NA,TRBV30,TRBD2,CAWTPSWGGSLTGELFF,TGTGCCTGGACTCCAAGCTGGGGCGGGAGTCTCACCGGGGAGCTGTTTTTT
TRBJ2-1,many,TRBV24-1,NA,CATSDHRASSYNEQFF,TGTGCCACCAGTGACCACAGGGCCAGCTCCTACAATGAGCAGTTCTTC
TRBJ2-5,NA,TRBV6-1,TRBD2,CASSERTRPGRETQYF,TGTGCCAGCAGTGAACGGACTCGACCCGGGAGGGAGACCCAGTACTTC
TRBJ2-7,NA,TRBV18,NA,CASSPRLVGESYEQYF,TGTGCCAGCTCACCACGCTTAGTGGGAGAGTCCTACGAGCAGTACTTC
TRBJ2-5,many,TRBV11-2,TRBD2,CASSSSGRGGETQYF,TGTGCCAGCAGCTCTAGCGGGCGGGGGGGAGAGACCCAGTACTTC
TRBJ2-1,few,TRBV24-1,NA,CATSEEGPTSYNEQFF,TGTGCCACCAGTGAGGAGGGACCAACCTCCTACAATGAGCAGTTCTTC
TRBJ2-7,few,TRBV29-1,TRBD1,CSVERSETGREQYF,TGCAGCGTTGAACGTTCTGAGACAGGGCGTGAGCAGTACTTC
TRBJ2-1,NA,TRBV5-1,NA,CASSLVKLVAPTINNEQFF,TGCGCCAGCAGCTTGGTCAAACTAGTGGCGCCCACTATAAACAATGAGCAGTTCTTC
TRBJ2-7,few,TRBV2,NA,CASRPASDRPYEQYF,TGTGCCAGCAGACCAGCTAGCGATCGCCCCTACGAGCAGTACTTC
TRBJ2-7,many,TRBV19,TRBD1,CASSIGGQGSYEQYF,TGTGCCAGTAGTATAGGGGGACAGGGGAGCTACGAGCAGTACTTC
TRBJ1-6,few,TRBV14,NA,CASSQTQGRNSPLHF,TGTGCCAGCAGCCAGACTCAGGGAAGAAACTCACCCCTCCACTTT
TRBJ2-2,many,TRBV3-1,TRBD1,CASSFRDRGSGELFF,TGTGCCAGCAGCTTCCGGGACAGGGGGTCCGGGGAGCTGTTTTTT
TRBJ2-3,many,TRBV5-5,NA,CASSYRDTRMDTQYF,TGTGCCAGCAGCTACCGGGACACTCGGATGGATACGCAGTATTTT
TRBJ2-5,NA,TRBV15,TRBD2,CATSRGTSGKETQYF,TGTGCCACCAGCCGCGGGACTAGCGGCAAGGAGACCCAGTACTTC
TRBJ2-1,many,TRBV6-1,TRBD2,CASEELLGGRAPREQFF,TGTGCCAGCGAAGAACTATTGGGCGGGAGGGCCCCTCGGGAGCAGTTCTTC
TRBJ2-7,many,TRBV20-1,TRBD2,CSASPLTSGIVYEQYF,TGCAGTGCTAGTCCCCTGACTAGCGGGATAGTATACGAGCAGTACTTC
TRBJ2-1,many,TRBV9,NA,CASSGRGESSYNEQFF,TGTGCCAGCAGTGGACGTGGCGAGAGCTCCTACAATGAGCAGTTCTTC
TRBJ2-7,NA,TRBV11-2,NA,CASSSLSRIGYEQYF,TGTGCCAGCAGCTCCTTATCACGCATAGGCTACGAGCAGTACTTC
TRBJ2-2,NA,TRBV6-5,NA,CASSYRDRITGELFF,TGTGCCAGCAGTTACCGTGACAGGATCACCGGGGAGCTGTTTTTT
TRBJ2-1,NA,TRBV15,TRBD2,CATSRDTLAGGPGNEQFF,TGTGCCACCAGCAGAGATACTCTGGCGGGAGGGCCTGGCAATGAGCAGTTCTTC
TRBJ2-2,many,TRBV12-3/TRBV12-4,TRBD2,CASSHPLGREGRTGELFF,TGTGCCAGCAGTCACCCCCTTGGGCGGGAGGGACGGACCGGGGAGCTGTTTTTT
TRBJ2-1,many,TRBV18,NA,CASSPVGGNEQFF,TGTGCCAGCTCACCAGTCGGGGGCAATGAGCAGTTCTTC
TRBJ1-2,many,TRBV3-1,NA,CASSLTLGGEGYTF,TGTGCCAGCAGCCTGACTCTAGGCGGGGAGGGCTACACCTTC
TRBJ2-1,few,TRBV6-1,TRBD2,CASFYWGTSVNEQFF,TGTGCCAGCTTTTATTGGGGGACTAGCGTCAATGAGCAGTTCTTC
TRBJ2-1,once,TRBV29-1,NA,CSVVASGIYNEQFF,TGCAGCGTTGTTGCCAGTGGGATTTACAATGAGCAGTTCTTC
TRBJ1-5,NA,TRBV4-1,NA,CASSQAPVGGQPQHF,TGCGCCAGCAGCCAAGCTCCAGTGGGCGGGCAGCCCCAGCATTTT
TRBJ2-7,few,TRBV7-2,NA,CASSYPGLHYEQYF,TGTGCCAGCAGCTATCCGGGACTTCACTACGAGCAGTACTTC
TRBJ2-2,many,TRBV28,NA,CASSHFGTDTGELFF,TGTGCCAGCAGCCATTTCGGGACGGACACCGGGGAGCTGTTTTTT
TRBJ2-7,few,TRBV11-2,NA,CASSPTPGTVSYEQYF,TGTGCCAGCAGCCCAACCCCAGGGACGGTATCCTACGAGCAGTACTTC
TRBJ1-2,many,TRBV7-8,TRBD1,CASSSLTGGNYGYTF,TGTGCCAGCAGCTCTCTGACAGGGGGCAACTATGGCTACACCTTC
TRBJ1-2,many,TRBV18,NA,CASSPQYRDVESYTF,TGTGCCAGCTCACCTCAGTACCGGGACGTAGAAAGCTACACCTTC
TRBJ2-7,NA,TRBV15,TRBD2,CATSRDLLAGIHEQYF,TGTGCCACCAGCAGAGATTTGCTAGCGGGGATCCACGAGCAGTACTTC
TRBJ2-7,many,TRBV2,NA,CASAGRVYEQYF,TGTGCCAGCGCAGGCAGAGTCTACGAGCAGTACTTC
TRBJ2-2,many,TRBV11-3,TRBD2,CASSLGSRVLTSGMITGELFF,TGTGCCAGCAGCTTAGGCTCCAGGGTGTTGACTAGCGGGATGATCACCGGGGAGCTGTTTTTT
TRBJ2-1,few,TRBV7-2,TRBD2,CASSRATSGSFNEQFF,TGTGCCAGCAGCCGTGCTACTAGCGGGTCCTTCAATGAGCAGTTCTTC
TRBJ2-1,many,TRBV7-8,NA,CASSLYFPVKGNEQFF,TGTGCCAGCAGCTTATATTTTCCCGTTAAGGGCAATGAGCAGTTCTTC
TRBJ2-3,many,TRBV12-3/TRBV12-4,NA,CASSLSGPGALDTQYF,TGTGCCAGCAGTTTATCCGGTCCTGGGGCATTAGATACGCAGTATTTT
TRBJ2-1,few,TRBV7-6,TRBD2,CASSGGTSGIYNEQFF,TGTGCCAGCAGCGGCGGGACTAGCGGGATCTACAATGAGCAGTTCTTC
TRBJ1-1,many,TRBV5-1,TRBD1,CASSLETGYTEAFF,TGCGCCAGCAGCTTGGAGACAGGGTACACTGAAGCTTTCTTT
TRBJ1-4,many,TRBV19,NA,CASSISAKATNEKLFF,TGTGCCAGTAGTATCTCAGCAAAGGCAACTAATGAAAAACTGTTTTTT
TRBJ2-7,NA,TRBV20-1,TRBD1,CSARHLNSIDRGFYEQYF,TGCAGTGCTAGGCATCTCAATTCGATTGACAGGGGATTTTACGAGCAGTACTTC
TRBJ1-5,many,TRBV19,NA,CASSIRGSQPQHF,TGTGCCAGTAGTATACGGGGGAGCCAGCCCCAGCATTTT
TRBJ2-2,many,TRBV28,NA,CASSLLSPGELFF,TGTGCCAGCAGTTTACTAAGCCCCGGGGAGCTGTTTTTT
TRBJ2-1,NA,TRBV20-1,NA,CSARDSGGSYNEQFF,TGCAGTGCTAGAGATTCAGGGGGGAGCTACAATGAGCAGTTCTTC
TRBJ2-1,once,TRBV11-3,NA,CASSLDMAGTEFF,TGTGCCAGCAGCTTAGATATGGCAGGGACGGAGTTCTTC
TRBJ1-6,many,TRBV6-1,NA,CASSEALLGHNSPLHF,TGTGCCAGCAGTGAAGCGCTTCTGGGCCATAATTCACCCCTCCACTTT